The TCR beta chain described here comes from a study of post-analysis software for immune sequencing data. Incorporated into the TCR beta cDNA libraries were unique molecular identifiers, which served to reduce PCR and sequencing biases. TCRdb called the PCR reads again in MiXCR, with one record for every CDR3 protein. In the table there are about 560,000 distinct CDR3 sequences, around 44% of which are singletons. Comment on this clonotype: What it recognizes is unknown.

The trim removed 6 bases at V and 0 bases at J, leaving 14 bases unmatched. CDR1 and CDR2 (germline): MNHEY, SMNVEV (reference sequence). The length of the CDR3 is 17 residues. Study-level findings and limits: In multiple sclerosis, normalized Chao1 diversity was significantly below that of controls. Included in a set of five TRBV segments more frequent in patients than controls were TRBV5-6, TRBV5-1 and TRBV20-1.

This clonotype was sampled from a girl between 10 and 17 years old with multiple sclerosis. The gene calls are TRBV27 and TRBJ2-7; 7 nucleotides align to TRBD1. The sequenced sample was blood. The CDR3 protein is CASRKPDRDRSSYEQYF. The CDR3 coding sequence is TGTGCCAGCAGGAAACCCGACAGGGATAGGAGCTCCTACGAGCAGTACTTC.